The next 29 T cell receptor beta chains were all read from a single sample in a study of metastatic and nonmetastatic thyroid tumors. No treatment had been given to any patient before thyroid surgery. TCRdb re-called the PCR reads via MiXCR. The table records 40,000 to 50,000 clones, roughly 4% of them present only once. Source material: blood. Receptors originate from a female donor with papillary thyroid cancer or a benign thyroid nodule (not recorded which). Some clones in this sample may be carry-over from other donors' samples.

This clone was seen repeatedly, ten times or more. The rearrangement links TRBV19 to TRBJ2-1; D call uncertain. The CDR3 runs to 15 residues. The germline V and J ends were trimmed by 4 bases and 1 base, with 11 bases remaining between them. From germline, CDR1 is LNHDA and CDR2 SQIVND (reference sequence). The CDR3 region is CASSRLDGSYNEQFF. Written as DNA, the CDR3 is TGTGCCAGTAGTAGATTGGACGGTTCCTACAATGAGCAGTTCTTC. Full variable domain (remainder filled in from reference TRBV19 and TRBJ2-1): DGGITQSPKYLFRKEGQNVTLSCEQNLNHDAMYWYRQDPGQGLRLIYYSQIVNDFQKGDIAEGYSVSREKKESFPLTVTSAQKNPTAFYLCASSRLDGSYNEQFFGPGTRLTVL.

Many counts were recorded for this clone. CDR3 nucleotide sequence: TGCGCCAGCAGCCCAAGGACAGGGAGTGACCAGCCCCAGCATTTT. It encodes CASSPRTGSDQPQHF. The chain joins TRBV5-1 to TRBJ1-5, with 8 bases fitting TRBD1. The CDR3 loop spans 15 amino acids. J was trimmed by 7 bases and V by 4 bases; bases with no gene match: 10. CDR1 is SGHRS, CDR2 YFSETQ, per germline. The complete variable domain, with remaining parts taken from reference TRBV5-1 and TRBJ1-5, reads KAGVTQTPRYLIKTRGQQVTLSCSPISGHRSVSWYQQTPGQGLQFLFEYFSETQRNKGNFPGRFSGRQFSNSRSEMNVSTLELGDSALYLCASSPRTGSDQPQHFGDGTRLSIL.

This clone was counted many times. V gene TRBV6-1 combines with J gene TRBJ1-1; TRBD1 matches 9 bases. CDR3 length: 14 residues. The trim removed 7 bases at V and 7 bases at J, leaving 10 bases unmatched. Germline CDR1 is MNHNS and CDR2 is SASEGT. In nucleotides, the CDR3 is TGTGCCAGCAAGTTAACGAGGACAGGGGATGAAGCTTTCTTT. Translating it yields CASKLTRTGDEAFF.

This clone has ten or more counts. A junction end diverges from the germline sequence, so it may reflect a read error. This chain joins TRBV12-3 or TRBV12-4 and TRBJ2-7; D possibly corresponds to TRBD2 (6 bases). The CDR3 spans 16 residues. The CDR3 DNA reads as TGTGCCGGCAGTTCCTCCGGGGGACGACTCTCCTACGAGCAGTACTTC. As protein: CAGSSSGGRLSYEQYF.

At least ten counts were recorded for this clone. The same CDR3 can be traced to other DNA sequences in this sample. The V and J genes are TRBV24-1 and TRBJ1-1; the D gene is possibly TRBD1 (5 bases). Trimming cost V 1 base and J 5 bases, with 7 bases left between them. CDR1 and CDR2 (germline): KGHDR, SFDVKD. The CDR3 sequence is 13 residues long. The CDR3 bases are TGTGCCACCAGTGATTTTTGGGGGACTGAAGCTTTCTTT. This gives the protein CATSDFWGTEAFF.

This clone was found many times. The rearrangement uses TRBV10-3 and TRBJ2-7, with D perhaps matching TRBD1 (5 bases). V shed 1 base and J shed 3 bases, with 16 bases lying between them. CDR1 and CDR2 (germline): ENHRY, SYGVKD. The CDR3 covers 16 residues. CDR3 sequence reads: CAISEYGAGSDYEQYF. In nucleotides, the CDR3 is TGTGCCATCAGTGAGTATGGGGCAGGCTCCGACTACGAGCAGTACTTC.

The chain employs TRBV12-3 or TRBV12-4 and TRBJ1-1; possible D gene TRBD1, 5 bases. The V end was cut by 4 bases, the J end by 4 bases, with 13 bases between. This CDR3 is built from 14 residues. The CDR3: CASSSWGGITEAFF. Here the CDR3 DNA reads TGTGCCAGCAGTTCATGGGGGGGAATCACTGAAGCTTTCTTT.

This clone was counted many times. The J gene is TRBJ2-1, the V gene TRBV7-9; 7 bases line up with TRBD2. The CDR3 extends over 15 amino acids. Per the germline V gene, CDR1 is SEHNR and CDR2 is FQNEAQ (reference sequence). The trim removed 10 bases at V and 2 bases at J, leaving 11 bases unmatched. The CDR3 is CAIPLPGRAYNEQFF. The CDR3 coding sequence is TGTGCCATCCCCCTTCCTGGGAGGGCCTACAATGAGCAGTTCTTC.

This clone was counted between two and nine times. CDR3 sequence: CASRLDLIPGNSPLHF. CDR3 in DNA: TGTGCCAGCAGGCTAGATCTTATCCCGGGCAATTCACCCCTCCACTTT. The chain recombines TRBV28 with TRBJ1-6; D ambiguous. V gave up 6 bases and J gave up 7 bases, with 19 bases separating them. In germline, CDR1 is MDHEN, CDR2 SYDVKM. The CDR3 loop spans 16 amino acids.

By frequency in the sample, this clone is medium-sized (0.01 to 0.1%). CDR3 amino acids: CASSDALFSAQYF. The CDR3 DNA follows: TGTGCCAGCAGCGACGCCCTTTTTAGTGCGCAGTATTTT. The J gene is TRBJ2-3, the V gene TRBV6-2 or TRBV6-3; D unclear. Germline loops: CDR1 MNHEY, CDR2 SVGEGT. There are 13 residues in the CDR3. V was trimmed by 6 bases and J by 10 bases, leaving 17 bases between them.

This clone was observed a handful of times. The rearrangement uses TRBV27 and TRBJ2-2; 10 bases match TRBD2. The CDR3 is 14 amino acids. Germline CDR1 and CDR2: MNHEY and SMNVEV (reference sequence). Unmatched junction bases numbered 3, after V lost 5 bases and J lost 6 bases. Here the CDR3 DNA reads TGTGCCAGCAGTCCCGGACTAGCGGCCGGGGAGCTGTTTTTT. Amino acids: CASSPGLAAGELFF.

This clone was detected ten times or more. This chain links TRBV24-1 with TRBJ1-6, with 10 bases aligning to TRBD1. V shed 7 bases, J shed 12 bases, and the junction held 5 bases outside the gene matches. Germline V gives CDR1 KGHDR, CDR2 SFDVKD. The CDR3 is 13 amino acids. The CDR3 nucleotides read TGTGCCACCAGGGGGACAGGGGATGGACCCCTCCACTTT. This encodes CATRGTGDGPLHF.

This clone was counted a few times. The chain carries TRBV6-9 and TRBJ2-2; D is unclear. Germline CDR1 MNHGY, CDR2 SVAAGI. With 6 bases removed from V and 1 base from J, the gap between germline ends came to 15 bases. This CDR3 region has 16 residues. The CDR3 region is CASRFGSLRNTGELFF. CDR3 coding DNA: TGTGCCAGCAGATTCGGCAGCCTGCGGAACACCGGGGAGCTGTTTTTT.

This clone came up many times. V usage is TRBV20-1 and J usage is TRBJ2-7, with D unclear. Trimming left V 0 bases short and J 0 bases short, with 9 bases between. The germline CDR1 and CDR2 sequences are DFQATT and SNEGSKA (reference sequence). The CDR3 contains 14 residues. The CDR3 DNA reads TGCAGTGCTAGAGATTCAGGATTCTCCTACGAGCAGTACTTC. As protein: CSARDSGFSYEQYF.

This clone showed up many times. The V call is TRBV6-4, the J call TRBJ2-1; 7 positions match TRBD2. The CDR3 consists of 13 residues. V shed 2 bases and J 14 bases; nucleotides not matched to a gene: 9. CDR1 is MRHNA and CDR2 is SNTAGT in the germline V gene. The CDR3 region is CASSDGAGTTEFF. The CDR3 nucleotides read TGTGCCAGCAGTGACGGAGCGGGAACAACGGAGTTCTTC.

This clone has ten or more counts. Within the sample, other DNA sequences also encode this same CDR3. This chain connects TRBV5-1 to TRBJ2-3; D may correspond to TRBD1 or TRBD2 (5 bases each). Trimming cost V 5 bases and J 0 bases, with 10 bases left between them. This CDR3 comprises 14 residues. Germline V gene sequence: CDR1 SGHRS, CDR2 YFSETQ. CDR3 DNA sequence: TGCGCCAGCAGGACGGGGCCCAGCACAGATACGCAGTATTTT. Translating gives CASRTGPSTDTQYF.

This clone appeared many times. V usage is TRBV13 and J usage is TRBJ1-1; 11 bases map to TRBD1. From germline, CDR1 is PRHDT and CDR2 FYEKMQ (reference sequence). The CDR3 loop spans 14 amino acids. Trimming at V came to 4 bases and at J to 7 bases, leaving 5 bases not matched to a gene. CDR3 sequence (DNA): TGTGCCAGCAGCTGGGGACAGGGGGTCGGTGAAGCTTTCTTT. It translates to CASSWGQGVGEAFF.

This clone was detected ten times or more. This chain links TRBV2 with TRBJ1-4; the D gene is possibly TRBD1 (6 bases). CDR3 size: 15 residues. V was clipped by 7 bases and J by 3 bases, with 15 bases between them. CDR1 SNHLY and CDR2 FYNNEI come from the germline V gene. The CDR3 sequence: CASIRTGAANEKLFF. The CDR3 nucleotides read TGTGCCAGCATCAGAACGGGGGCCGCTAATGAAAAACTGTTTTTT.

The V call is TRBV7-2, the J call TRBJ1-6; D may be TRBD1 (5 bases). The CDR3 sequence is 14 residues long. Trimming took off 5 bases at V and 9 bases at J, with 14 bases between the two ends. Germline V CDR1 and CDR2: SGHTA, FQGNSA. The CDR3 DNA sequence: TGTGCCAGCAGCCCGGTTGGCGGGGCTTCACCCCTCCACTTT. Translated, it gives CASSPVGGASPLHF.

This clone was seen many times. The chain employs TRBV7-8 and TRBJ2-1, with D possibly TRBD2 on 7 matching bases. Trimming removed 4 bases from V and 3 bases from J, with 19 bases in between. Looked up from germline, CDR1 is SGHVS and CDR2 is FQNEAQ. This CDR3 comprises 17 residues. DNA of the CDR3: TGTGCCAGCAGCTCCCGCCCTGCGGGGGCGGGCTACAATGAGCAGTTCTTC. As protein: CASSSRPAGAGYNEQFF.

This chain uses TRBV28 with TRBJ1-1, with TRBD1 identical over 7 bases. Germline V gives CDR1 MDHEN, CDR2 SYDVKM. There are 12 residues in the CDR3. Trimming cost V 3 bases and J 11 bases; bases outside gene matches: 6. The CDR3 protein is CASSFPGRGAFF. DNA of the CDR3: TGTGCCAGCAGTTTCCCTGGCAGGGGGGCTTTCTTT.

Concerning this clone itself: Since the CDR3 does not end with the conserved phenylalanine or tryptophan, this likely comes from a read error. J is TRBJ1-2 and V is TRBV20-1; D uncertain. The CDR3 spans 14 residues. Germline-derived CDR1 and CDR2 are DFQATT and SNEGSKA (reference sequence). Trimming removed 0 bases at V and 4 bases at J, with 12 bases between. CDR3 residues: CSARDRGAIYGYTY. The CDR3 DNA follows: TGCAGTGCTAGAGATCGAGGTGCCATCTATGGCTACACCTAC.

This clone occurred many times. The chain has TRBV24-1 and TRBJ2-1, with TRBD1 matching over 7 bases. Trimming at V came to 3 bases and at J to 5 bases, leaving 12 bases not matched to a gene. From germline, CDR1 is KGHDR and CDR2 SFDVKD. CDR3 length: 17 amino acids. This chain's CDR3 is CATSDLSGRGKNNEQFF. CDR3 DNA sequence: TGTGCCACCAGTGATCTATCCGGCAGGGGGAAGAACAATGAGCAGTTCTTC.

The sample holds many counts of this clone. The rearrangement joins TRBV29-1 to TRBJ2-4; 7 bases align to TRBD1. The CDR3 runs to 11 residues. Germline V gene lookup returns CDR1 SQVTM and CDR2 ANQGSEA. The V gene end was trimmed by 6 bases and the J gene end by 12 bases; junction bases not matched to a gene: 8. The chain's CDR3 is CSVTTGAAQYF. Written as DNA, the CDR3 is TGCAGCGTCACCACAGGGGCGGCTCAGTACTTC.

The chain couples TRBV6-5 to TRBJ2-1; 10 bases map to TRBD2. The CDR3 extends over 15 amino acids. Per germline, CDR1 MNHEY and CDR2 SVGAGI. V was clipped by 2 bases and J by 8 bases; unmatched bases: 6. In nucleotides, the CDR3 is TGTGCCAGCAGTTACGGGGCTAGCGGGAGTGATGAGCAGTTCTTC. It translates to CASSYGASGSDEQFF.

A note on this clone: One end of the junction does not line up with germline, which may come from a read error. The CDR3 loop reads CSARDLSSSYSEQFF. Here the CDR3 DNA reads TGCAGTGCTAGAGATCTATCAAGCTCCTACAGTGAGCAGTTCTTC. The chain couples TRBV20-1 to TRBJ2-1; D gene uncertain. Per the germline V gene, CDR1 is DFQATT and CDR2 is SNEGSKA (reference sequence). The CDR3 is made up of 15 amino acids.

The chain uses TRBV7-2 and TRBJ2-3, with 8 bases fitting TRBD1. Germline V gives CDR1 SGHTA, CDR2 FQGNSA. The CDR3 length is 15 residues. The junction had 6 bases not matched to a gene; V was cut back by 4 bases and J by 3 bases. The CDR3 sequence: CASSSTGVKTDTQYF. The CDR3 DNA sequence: TGTGCCAGCAGCTCGACAGGGGTTAAGACAGATACGCAGTATTTT.

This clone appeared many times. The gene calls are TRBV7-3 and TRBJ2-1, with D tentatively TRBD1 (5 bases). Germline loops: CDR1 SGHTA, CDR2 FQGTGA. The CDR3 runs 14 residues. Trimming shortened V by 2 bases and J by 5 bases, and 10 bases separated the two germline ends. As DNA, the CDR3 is TGTGCCAGCAGCTTATTGGCAGGGAACAATGAGCAGTTCTTC. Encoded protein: CASSLLAGNNEQFF.

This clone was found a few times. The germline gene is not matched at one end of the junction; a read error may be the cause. In DNA form, the CDR3 reads TGTGCCAGCACCGACAGTTTCTATGGCTACATCTTC. Its protein is CASTDSFYGYIF. V gene TRBV5-6 combines with J gene TRBJ1-2, with a possible D match to TRBD1 (5 bases). CDR3 size: 12 residues. Per the germline V gene, CDR1 is SGHDT and CDR2 is YYEEEE.